The clone carrying this TCR beta chain came up once. The CDR3 is made up of 14 amino acids. The germline V gene has CDR1 MNHEY and CDR2 SMNVEV (reference sequence). Trimming pared 2 bases from V and 5 bases from J, leaving 11 bases between. The record originates from a study of technical replicates of blood from several donors. Generated by immunoSEQ multiplex PCR, the TCRdb table keeps only in-frame clones and is missing some. Altogether tens of thousands of clones are present, about 94% being singletons, with the ten largest covering 0.38%. Input material: T cells isolated from PBMCs. This clonotype originated in a human donor in good health. This rearrangement joins TRBV27 to TRBJ2-3; the D gene is possibly TRBD2 (5 bases). The DNA for the CDR3 is TGTGCCAGCAGTTTAGAGGGAGTCGGAGATACGCAGTATTTT. Translating it yields CASSLEGVGDTQYF.